The 32 T cell receptor beta chains listed next were all sequenced from one sample in a study of response to subunit inactivated influenza vaccine. TCRdb reprocessed the RT-PCR reads via MiXCR and lists one record per CDR3 protein. The sample records 500,000 to 550,000 distinct CDR3 sequences, around a quarter being singletons. Separately, the same data were catalogued under a study of T cells expressing NK-cell markers. That paper adds: UMI-tagged 5'RACE template switching yielded the TCR beta cDNA.

The input for sequencing was CD4+ T cells sorted from PBMCs, taken approximately 12 days after vaccination. Source of these receptors: a man aged 50 or older who received an inactivated influenza vaccine.

The V call is TRBV6-2 or TRBV6-3, the J call TRBJ2-1; D possibly corresponds to TRBD1 (6 bases). The V end lost 5 bases, the J end lost 8 bases, and 10 bases lay between the germline ends. CDR1 and CDR2 from the germline V gene are MNHEY and SVGEGT. CDR3 length equals 12 residues. Here the CDR3 reads CASSGWGHEQFF. DNA of the CDR3: TGTGCCAGCAGTGGGTGGGGGCATGAGCAGTTCTTC.

This clonotype came up a few times. The CDR3 region is CATSGGPFYNEQFF. In DNA, the CDR3 is TGTGCCACCAGTGGAGGCCCTTTCTACAATGAGCAGTTCTTC. The V and J genes are TRBV24-1 and TRBJ2-1; D is unclear. The V end was cut by 5 bases, the J end by 3 bases, with 10 bases between. CDR3 length: 14 residues. From germline, CDR1 is KGHDR and CDR2 SFDVKD.

This clonotype was seen at least ten times. The V gene is TRBV4-3, the J gene TRBJ2-3, with 14 bases matching TRBD2. Germline CDR1 is LGHNA and CDR2 is YSLEER. J was trimmed by 3 bases and V by 0 bases; bases with no gene match: 5. There are 18 residues in the CDR3. CDR3 region: CASSQETSGGAITDTQYF. In DNA form, the CDR3 reads TGCGCCAGCAGCCAAGAGACTAGCGGGGGGGCCATAACAGATACGCAGTATTTT.

This clonotype was observed a handful of times. This rearrangement joins TRBV20-1 to TRBJ2-3; D ambiguous. With 6 bases removed from V and 2 bases from J, the gap between germline ends came to 15 bases. The germline CDR1 and CDR2 sequences are DFQATT and SNEGSKA (reference sequence). This CDR3 comprises 14 residues. CDR3 in amino acids: CSARPQTYTDTQYF. Written as DNA, the CDR3 is TGCAGTGCACGGCCCCAAACCTACACAGATACGCAGTATTTT.

CDR3 bases: TGTGCCAGCAGTTACCGGGACTTGGGGAACAATGAGCAGTTCTTC. Protein product: CASSYRDLGNNEQFF. The J gene is TRBJ2-1, the V gene TRBV6-5; tentative D call: TRBD2 (6 bases). The CDR3 runs to 15 residues. V was shortened by 2 bases and J by 5 bases, with 13 bases between the two germline ends. CDR1 is MNHEY, CDR2 SVGAGI, per germline.

V is TRBV6-6 and J is TRBJ2-7; TRBD2 agrees at 8 bases. Germline values: CDR1 MNHNY, CDR2 SVGAGI (reference sequence). V trimming: 6 bases; J trimming: 6 bases; junction bases outside the gene matches: 7. The CDR3 has 13 amino acids. The CDR3 loop is CASSPGLVGEQYF. CDR3 DNA: TGTGCCAGCAGCCCGGGACTAGTAGGCGAGCAGTACTTC.

The chain combines TRBV12-3 or TRBV12-4 with TRBJ2-7; D is unresolved. This CDR3 region has 14 residues. V was cut by 4 bases and J by 4 bases, with 14 bases left in between. This chain's CDR3 is CASSSPPGVYEQYF. CDR3 nucleotide sequence: TGTGCCAGCAGTTCCCCCCCGGGTGTATACGAGCAGTACTTC.

The rearrangement joins TRBV20-1 to TRBJ2-3, with unresolved D. The CDR3 consists of 13 residues. Germline lookup yields CDR1 DFQATT and CDR2 SNEGSKA (reference sequence). V shed 6 bases and J shed 3 bases, with 13 bases lying between them. The CDR3 DNA sequence: TGCAGTGCGCTTGGATCTGTTACAGATACGCAGTATTTT. Residues: CSALGSVTDTQYF.

This clonotype was observed once. CDR3 sequence (DNA): TGTGCCAGCAGCCCCGTAGATGGGAGAGGGACCCAGTACTTC. It codes for CASSPVDGRGTQYF. The genes are TRBV7-2 and TRBJ2-5, with a weak D call TRBD2 (5 bases). The germline CDR1 and CDR2 sequences are SGHTA and FQGNSA. Trimming shortened V by 5 bases and J by 7 bases, and 17 bases separated the two germline ends. The CDR3 is made up of 14 amino acids.

The rearrangement links TRBV9 to TRBJ2-1, with TRBD1 identical over 7 bases. Germline V gene data show CDR1 as SGDLS and CDR2 as YYNGEE. The CDR3 extends over 14 amino acids. Unmatched junction bases numbered 7, after V lost 1 base and J lost 9 bases. CDR3 protein: CASSVRDSQLEQFF. For the CDR3, the DNA is TGTGCCAGCAGCGTACGGGACAGCCAGCTTGAGCAGTTCTTC. Based on the CDR3 plus reference TRBV9 and TRBJ2-1, the full variable domain is DSGVTQTPKHLITATGQRVTLRCSPRSGDLSVYWYQQSLDQGLQFLIQYYNGEERAKGNILERFSAQQFPDLHSELNLSSLELGDSALYFCASSVRDSQLEQFFGPGTRLTVL.

V usage is TRBV20-1 and J usage is TRBJ2-7; 10 bases are a match to TRBD2. Germline V CDR1 and CDR2: DFQATT, SNEGSKA (reference sequence). The CDR3 length is 15 residues. V was clipped by 5 bases and J by 6 bases; unmatched bases: 13. The CDR3 sequence is CSALSLAGRGSEQYF. The CDR3 DNA reads as TGCAGTGCTTTATCACTAGCGGGAAGGGGTAGCGAGCAGTACTTC.

V gene TRBV12-3 or TRBV12-4 combines with J gene TRBJ1-3, with a possible D match to TRBD1 (6 bases). Trimming left V 2 bases short and J 2 bases short, with 13 bases between. This CDR3 region has 16 residues. CDR3 sequence: CASSLSQGITGNTIYF. CDR3 DNA: TGTGCCAGCAGTTTAAGTCAGGGGATTACTGGAAACACCATATATTTT.

In this sample, this clonotype turned up a few times. The rearrangement links TRBV29-1 to TRBJ2-5; D is tentatively TRBD1 or TRBD2 (5 bases each). Germline loops: CDR1 SQVTM, CDR2 ANQGSEA. V was pared by 2 bases and J by 7 bases, with 14 bases between. The CDR3 length is 13 residues. The CDR3 protein is CSVELLDSGTQYF. As DNA, the CDR3 is TGCAGCGTTGAACTTTTAGACAGCGGGACCCAGTACTTC. The full variable domain, its missing parts supplied by reference TRBV29-1 and TRBJ2-5, is SAVISQKPSRDICQRGTSLTIQCQVDSQVTMMFWYRQQPGQSLTLIATANQGSEATYESGFVIDKFPISRPNLTFSTLTVSNMSPEDSSIYLCSVELLDSGTQYFGPGTRLLVL.

A few counts support this clonotype. J is TRBJ2-1 and V is TRBV10-3; D may be TRBD1 (5 bases). Trimming shortened V by 0 bases and J by 7 bases, and 16 bases separated the two germline ends. Germline CDR1 is ENHRY and CDR2 is SYGVKD. This CDR3 comprises 16 residues. The CDR3 region has the DNA TGTGCCATCAGTGAGTCGGGGTTAGGAAGGGGAAATGAGCAGTTCTTC. Encoded protein: CAISESGLGRGNEQFF.

This clonotype was recorded many times. The chain has TRBV12-3 or TRBV12-4 and TRBJ2-5; D is perhaps TRBD1 or TRBD2 (5 bases each). CDR3 length: 15 residues. V lost 4 bases and J lost 5, with 17 bases in between. The CDR3 protein is CASSSPRFWGETQYF. The CDR3 bases are TGTGCCAGCAGTTCCCCGCGGTTTTGGGGGGAGACCCAGTACTTC.

The genes are TRBV4-3 and TRBJ1-2, with D perhaps TRBD1 (6 bases). The CDR3 contains 15 residues. Germline assignment: CDR1 LGHNA and CDR2 YSLEER. The V gene lost 0 bases and the J gene lost 7 bases, with 15 bases spanning the gap. DNA of the CDR3: TGCGCCAGCAGCCAAGACAGGGGCGTGACAGGTGGCTACACCTTC. It specifies CASSQDRGVTGGYTF.

This chain connects TRBV7-2 to TRBJ2-6, with TRBD2 matching over 9 bases. Trimming cost V 5 bases and J 0 bases; bases outside gene matches: 5. The CDR3 contains 17 residues. Germline V CDR1 and CDR2: SGHTA, FQGNSA. CDR3 sequence (DNA): TGTGCCAGCAGCGTCCTAGCGGGAACCTCTGGGGCCAACGTCCTGACTTTC. It translates to CASSVLAGTSGANVLTF.

The rearrangement joins TRBV12-3 or TRBV12-4 to TRBJ1-5; D remains ambiguous. The germline V and J ends were trimmed by 3 bases and 5 bases, with 8 bases remaining between them. CDR3 size: 13 residues. CDR3 protein: CASSFGSDQPQHF. As DNA, the CDR3 is TGTGCCAGCAGTTTCGGCAGCGATCAGCCCCAGCATTTT.

This clonotype was counted at least ten times. The chain carries TRBV7-2 and TRBJ1-2, with no clear D. Germline V gene data show CDR1 as SGHTA and CDR2 as FQGNSA. The germline V and J ends were trimmed by 5 bases and 7 bases, with 17 bases remaining between them. CDR3 length: 14 residues. CDR3 amino acids: CASSPNGFRSGYTF. DNA for the CDR3: TGTGCCAGCAGCCCCAACGGCTTTCGGAGTGGCTACACCTTC.

This clonotype was seen more than once but under ten times. CDR3 coding DNA: TGCGCCAGCAGCTTGGGGGCAGTTTTCGACGAGCAGTACTTC. It specifies CASSLGAVFDEQYF. This sequence joins TRBV5-1 and TRBJ2-7; D remains unclear. The CDR3 sequence is 14 residues long. Trimming took off 0 bases at V and 5 bases at J, with 12 bases between the two ends. The germline gives CDR1 SGHRS, CDR2 YFSETQ.

This rearrangement joins TRBV3-1 to TRBJ2-3; 10 bases fit TRBD1. The V segment lost 4 bases and the J segment 7 bases; nucleotides outside the gene matches: 14. CDR3 length: 17 residues. CDR1 is LGHDT and CDR2 is YNNKEL in the germline V gene (reference sequence). The CDR3 loop is CASSLTLAGQGTNTQYF. DNA of the CDR3: TGTGCCAGCAGCCTCACCCTTGCGGGACAGGGGACGAATACGCAGTATTTT.

CDR3 nucleotide sequence: TGCAGTGCTAGTCGAGTGATCGCAACAGATACGCAGTATTTT. This translates into CSASRVIATDTQYF. The chain is built from TRBV20-1 and TRBJ2-3; D not certain. The V gene lost 3 bases and the J gene lost 3 bases, with 13 bases spanning the gap. Germline CDR1 is DFQATT and CDR2 is SNEGSKA (reference sequence). CDR3 length: 14 amino acids.

A few counts support this clonotype. V usage is TRBV3-1 and J usage is TRBJ2-7, with 9 bases that match TRBD1. J gave up 3 bases and V 5 bases, and 8 bases lay outside the gene matches. The CDR3 contains 15 residues. Germline V gene sequence: CDR1 LGHDT, CDR2 YNNKEL (reference sequence). CDR3 nucleotide sequence: TGTGCCAGCAGCTTAGGACAGGGGAGCGGCTACGAGCAGTACTTC. Amino acids: CASSLGQGSGYEQYF.

The rearrangement joins TRBV4-3 to TRBJ2-1; 13 bases match TRBD2. Germline CDR1 and CDR2: LGHNA and YSLEER. Trimming took 1 base from V and 7 from J; bases not matched to a gene: 13. The CDR3 covers 19 residues. DNA for the CDR3: TGCGCCAGCAGCCAAGGATGGACTAGCGGGAGCAGTAAGGGGAATGAGCAGTTCTTC. Encoded protein: CASSQGWTSGSSKGNEQFF.

The gene calls are TRBV12-3 or TRBV12-4 and TRBJ2-7; D possibly uses TRBD1 or TRBD2 (5 bases each). This CDR3 has 14 amino acids. Trimming removed 6 bases from V and 0 bases from J, with 12 bases in between. This chain's CDR3 is CASRLGDGSYEQYF. CDR3 in DNA: TGTGCCAGCAGGCTGGGGGACGGCTCCTACGAGCAGTACTTC.

This clonotype was seen more than once but under ten times. V is TRBV29-1 and J is TRBJ2-1; tentatively, D is TRBD1 (5 bases). CDR3 size: 11 residues. Germline V gene lookup returns CDR1 SQVTM and CDR2 ANQGSEA. CDR3 bases: TGCAGGGCAGGGTCTAACAATGAGCAGTTCTTC. This gives the protein CRAGSNNEQFF.

V is TRBV6-2 or TRBV6-3 and J is TRBJ2-1; no firm D call. Trimming pared 4 bases from V and 8 bases from J, leaving 12 bases between. The CDR3 covers 13 residues. The germline V gene has CDR1 MNHEY and CDR2 SVGEGT. CDR3 sequence (DNA): TGTGCCAGCAGTTCCCCTCTGAGCTATGAGCAGTTCTTC. Its protein is CASSSPLSYEQFF.

This clonotype has only a few counts. The chain is built from TRBV5-1 and TRBJ1-3; D uncertain. V was trimmed by 3 bases and J by 0 bases, leaving 13 bases between them. This CDR3 comprises 16 residues. Germline assignment: CDR1 SGHRS and CDR2 YFSETQ. The CDR3 protein is CASSSSVRSSGNTIYF. The CDR3 DNA is TGCGCCAGCAGCTCTTCCGTCAGGTCCTCTGGAAACACCATATATTTT.

V and J are TRBV6-1 and TRBJ1-5, with D maybe TRBD1 (6 bases). V shed 10 bases and J shed 3 bases, with 19 bases lying between them. Germline V gene sequence: CDR1 MNHNS, CDR2 SASEGT. The CDR3 is 15 residues long. This CDR3 reads CATQAGTSTNQPQHF. DNA of the CDR3: TGTGCCACACAAGCCGGGACATCGACCAATCAGCCCCAGCATTTT.

This clonotype was observed a few times. This rearrangement joins TRBV7-9 to TRBJ2-1; D is ambiguous. The V end lost 1 base, the J end lost 0 bases, and 10 bases lay between the germline ends. The CDR3 is 16 residues long. Looked up from germline, CDR1 is SEHNR and CDR2 is FQNEAQ (reference sequence). Here the CDR3 reads CASSLDGRYSYNEQFF. As DNA, the CDR3 is TGTGCCAGCAGCTTAGACGGCAGATACTCCTACAATGAGCAGTTCTTC.

V usage is TRBV3-1 and J usage is TRBJ1-6; 7 bases match TRBD1. J was trimmed by 7 bases and V by 4 bases; bases with no gene match: 4. The germline CDR1 and CDR2 sequences are LGHDT and YNNKEL (reference sequence). The CDR3 covers 14 residues. The CDR3 loop reads CASSLPTGNSPLHF. The CDR3 bases are TGTGCCAGCAGCCTCCCGACAGGGAATTCACCCCTCCACTTT.

This clonotype was seen many times. The chain employs TRBV20-1 and TRBJ2-7; 7 bases agree with TRBD1. V was pared by 5 bases and J by 4 bases, with 5 bases of the junction left unmatched. The CDR3 loop spans 12 amino acids. CDR1 and CDR2 from the germline V gene are DFQATT and SNEGSKA (reference sequence). CDR3 sequence (DNA): TGCAGTGCTTCCCGGGACAGATACGAGCAGTACTTC. This sequence encodes CSASRDRYEQYF.